The 7 T cell receptor beta chains listed next were all sequenced from one sample in a study of Ad26.COV2.S vaccination and SARS-CoV-2 variants. Treatment defined: around 19 received Ad26.COV2.S at low or high dose, single or two shots; a few received placebo; per-sample allocation not given. Day 63 after the first vaccine or placebo injection was the time point for sampling. Sequencing was performed with immunoSEQ multiplex PCR; in TCRdb, only in-frame clones are kept and a portion is missing. The repertoire holds about 400,000 clones, with 92% as singletons. The sequences come from peripheral blood, collected in a trial of Ad26.COV2.S vaccine versus placebo. The receptors were gathered from a person between 18 and 60 years old who received the Ad26.COV2.S COVID-19 vaccine or a placebo.

Notes on this clone: This sample includes further DNA sequences coding for the same CDR3. The gene calls are TRBV6-5 and TRBJ1-4; the D gene is possibly TRBD1 (5 bases). The CDR3 has 15 residues. V was shortened by 0 bases and J by 2 bases, with 7 bases between the two germline ends. From germline, CDR1 is MNHEY and CDR2 SVGAGI. The CDR3 sequence is CASSYSGATNEKLFF. The CDR3 region has the DNA TGTGCCAGCAGTTACTCCGGGGCGACTAATGAAAAACTGTTTTTT.

The rearrangement links TRBV29-1 to TRBJ1-1; D not certain. Germline CDR1 and CDR2: SQVTM and ANQGSEA. The CDR3 totals 13 residues. V lost 4 bases to trimming and J lost 3 bases, with 12 bases between them. The CDR3 DNA follows: TGCAGCGTTGGTGGACGGAGGGACACTGAAGCTTTCTTT. Translation: CSVGGRRDTEAFF.

This clone came up once. The chain joins TRBV5-5 to TRBJ1-1; 7 bases agree with TRBD1. CDR1 is SGHKS and CDR2 is YYEKEE in the germline V gene (reference sequence). This CDR3 comprises 14 residues. Trimming cost V 2 bases and J 5 bases; bases outside gene matches: 6. CDR3 sequence reads: CASSFLDRATEAFF. The CDR3 DNA reads as TGTGCCAGCAGCTTTTTAGACAGGGCGACTGAAGCTTTCTTT.

This clone was detected only a few times. The rearrangement uses TRBV19 and TRBJ1-1; D gene unclear. The CDR3 extends over 13 amino acids. Trimming left V 2 bases short and J 1 base short, with 5 bases between. CDR1 is LNHDA and CDR2 is SQIVND in the germline V gene (reference sequence). The CDR3 reads CASSITANTEAFF. CDR3 coding DNA: TGTGCCAGTAGTATAACAGCGAACACTGAAGCTTTCTTT.

The chain couples TRBV5-1 to TRBJ2-3; D not certain. Germline-derived CDR1 and CDR2 are SGHRS and YFSETQ. The length of the CDR3 is 12 residues. V was cut by 4 bases and J by 0 bases, with 3 bases left in between. The CDR3 nucleotides are TGCGCCAGCAGCCGTAGCACAGATACGCAGTATTTT. Translated: CASSRSTDTQYF.

V gene TRBV24-1 combines with J gene TRBJ2-2; D remains ambiguous. V gave up 0 bases and J gave up 5 bases, with 12 bases separating them. The length of the CDR3 is 16 residues. CDR1 KGHDR and CDR2 SFDVKD come from the germline V gene. The CDR3 coding sequence is TGTGCCACCAGTGATTTGCAGGTCGGCAAGACCGGGGAGCTGTTTTTT. This gives the protein CATSDLQVGKTGELFF.

The rearrangement joins TRBV3-1 (or the pseudogene TRBV3-2) to TRBJ2-7; 7 bases are shared with TRBD2. The CDR3 sequence is 14 residues long. CDR1 LGHDT and CDR2 YNNKEL come from the germline V gene (reference sequence). J was trimmed by 5 bases and V by 1 base; bases with no gene match: 5. CDR3 sequence reads: CASSQVIAGDEQYF. The CDR3 bases are TGTGCCAGCAGCCAAGTCATCGCGGGGGACGAGCAGTACTTC.